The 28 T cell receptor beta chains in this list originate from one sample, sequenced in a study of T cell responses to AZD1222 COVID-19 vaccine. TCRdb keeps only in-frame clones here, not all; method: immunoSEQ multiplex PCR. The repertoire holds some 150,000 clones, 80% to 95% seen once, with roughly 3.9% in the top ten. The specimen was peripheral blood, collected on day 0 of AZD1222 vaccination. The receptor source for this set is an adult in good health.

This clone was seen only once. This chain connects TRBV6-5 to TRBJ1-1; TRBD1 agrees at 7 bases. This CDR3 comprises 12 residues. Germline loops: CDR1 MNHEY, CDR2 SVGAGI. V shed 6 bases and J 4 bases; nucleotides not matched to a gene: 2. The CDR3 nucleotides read TGTGCCAGCAGCGACAGGGTCACTGAAGCTTTCTTT. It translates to CASSDRVTEAFF.

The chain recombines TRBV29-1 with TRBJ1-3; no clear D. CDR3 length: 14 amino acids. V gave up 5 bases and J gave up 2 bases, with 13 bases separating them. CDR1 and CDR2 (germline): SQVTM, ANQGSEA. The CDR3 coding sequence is TGCAGCGTTCTGATCCCTCTTACTGGAAACACCATATATTTT. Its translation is CSVLIPLTGNTIYF.

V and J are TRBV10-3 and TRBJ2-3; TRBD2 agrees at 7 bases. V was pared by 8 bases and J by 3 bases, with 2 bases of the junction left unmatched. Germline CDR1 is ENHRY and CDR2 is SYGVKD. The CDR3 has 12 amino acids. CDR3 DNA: TGTGCCATCGCGGGAGAAACAGATACGCAGTATTTT. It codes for CAIAGETDTQYF.

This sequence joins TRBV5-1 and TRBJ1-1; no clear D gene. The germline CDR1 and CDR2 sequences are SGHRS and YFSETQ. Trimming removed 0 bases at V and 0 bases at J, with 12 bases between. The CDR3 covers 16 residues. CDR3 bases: TGCGCCAGCAGCTTGGATGTGGATTGGATGAACACTGAAGCTTTCTTT. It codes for CASSLDVDWMNTEAFF. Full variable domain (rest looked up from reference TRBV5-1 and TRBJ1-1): KAGVTQTPRYLIKTRGQQVTLSCSPISGHRSVSWYQQTPGQGLQFLFEYFSETQRNKGNFPGRFSGRQFSNSRSEMNVSTLELGDSALYLCASSLDVDWMNTEAFFGQGTRLTVV.

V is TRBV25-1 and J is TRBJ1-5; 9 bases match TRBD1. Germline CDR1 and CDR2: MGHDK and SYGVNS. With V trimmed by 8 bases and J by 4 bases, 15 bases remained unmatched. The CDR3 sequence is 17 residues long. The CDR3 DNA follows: TGTGCCAGCGGGACCCGGGACAGGGCGACTTTGAATCAGCCCCAGCATTTT. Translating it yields CASGTRDRATLNQPQHF.

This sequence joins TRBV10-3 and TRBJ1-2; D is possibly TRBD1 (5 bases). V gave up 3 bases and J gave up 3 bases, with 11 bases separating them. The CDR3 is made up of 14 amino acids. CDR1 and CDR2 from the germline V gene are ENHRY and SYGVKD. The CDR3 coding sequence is TGTGCCATCAGTGATGGGGGAGGGGACTATGGCTACACCTTC. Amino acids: CAISDGGGDYGYTF.

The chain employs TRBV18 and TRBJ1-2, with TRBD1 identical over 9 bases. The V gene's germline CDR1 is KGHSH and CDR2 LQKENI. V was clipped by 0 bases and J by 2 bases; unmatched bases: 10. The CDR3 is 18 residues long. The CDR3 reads CASSPPWDRDLKNYGYTF. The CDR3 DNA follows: TGTGCCAGCTCACCACCGTGGGACAGGGACTTAAAAAACTATGGCTACACCTTC.

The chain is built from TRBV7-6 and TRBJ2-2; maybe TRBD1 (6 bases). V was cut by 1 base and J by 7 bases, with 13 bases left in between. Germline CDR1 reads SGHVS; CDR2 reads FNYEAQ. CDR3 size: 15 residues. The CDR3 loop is CASSLGGRGIGELFF. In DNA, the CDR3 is TGTGCCAGCAGCTTAGGGGGCAGGGGAATCGGGGAGCTGTTTTTT. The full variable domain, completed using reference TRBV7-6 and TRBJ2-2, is GAGVSQSPRYKVTKRGQDVALRCDPISGHVSLYWYRQALGQGPEFLTYFNYEAQQDKSGLPNDRFSAERPEGSISTLTIQRTEQRDSAMYRCASSLGGRGIGELFFGEGSRLTVL.

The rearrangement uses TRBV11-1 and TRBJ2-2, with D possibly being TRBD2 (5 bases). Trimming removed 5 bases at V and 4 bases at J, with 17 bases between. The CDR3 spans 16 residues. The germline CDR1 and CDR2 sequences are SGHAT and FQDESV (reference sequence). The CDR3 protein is CASSPPEGRFTGELFF. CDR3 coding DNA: TGTGCCAGCAGCCCGCCCGAGGGCAGATTCACCGGGGAGCTGTTTTTT.

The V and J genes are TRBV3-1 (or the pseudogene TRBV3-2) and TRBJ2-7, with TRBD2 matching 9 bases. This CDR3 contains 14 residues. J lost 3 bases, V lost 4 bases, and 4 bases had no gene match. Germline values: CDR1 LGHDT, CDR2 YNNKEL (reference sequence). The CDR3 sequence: CASSLRGGNYEQYF. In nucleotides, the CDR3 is TGTGCCAGCAGCCTGCGGGGGGGGAACTACGAGCAGTACTTC.

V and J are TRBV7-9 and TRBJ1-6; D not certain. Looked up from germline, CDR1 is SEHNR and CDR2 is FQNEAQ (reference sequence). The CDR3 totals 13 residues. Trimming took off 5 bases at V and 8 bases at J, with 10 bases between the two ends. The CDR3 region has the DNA TGTGCCAGCAGCCCCCTTTCTGATTCACCCCTCCACTTT. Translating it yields CASSPLSDSPLHF.

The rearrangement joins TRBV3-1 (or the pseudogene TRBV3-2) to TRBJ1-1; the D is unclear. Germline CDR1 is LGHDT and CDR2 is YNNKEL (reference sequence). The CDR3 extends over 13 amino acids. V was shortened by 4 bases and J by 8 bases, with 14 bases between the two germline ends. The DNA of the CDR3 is TGTGCCAGCAGCCTTGGACGGGTGAGGGAAGCTTTCTTT. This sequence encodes CASSLGRVREAFF.

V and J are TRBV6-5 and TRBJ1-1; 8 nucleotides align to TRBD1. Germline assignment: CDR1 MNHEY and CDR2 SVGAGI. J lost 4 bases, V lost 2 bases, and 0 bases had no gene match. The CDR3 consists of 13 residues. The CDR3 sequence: CASSYTGGTEAFF. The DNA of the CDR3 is TGTGCCAGCAGTTACACAGGGGGCACTGAAGCTTTCTTT.

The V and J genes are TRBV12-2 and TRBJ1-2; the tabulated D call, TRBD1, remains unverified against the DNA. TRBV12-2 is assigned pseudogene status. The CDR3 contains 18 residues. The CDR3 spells CASRLEGQGHPPGYGYTF. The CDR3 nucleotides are TGTGCAAGTCGCTTAGAGGGGCAGGGACATCCCCCCGGATATGGCTACACCTTC.

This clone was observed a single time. CDR3 in amino acids: CASSLAGEEGYGYTF. The CDR3 DNA reads as TGCGCCAGCAGCTTGGCAGGGGAGGAGGGCTATGGCTACACCTTC. The chain joins TRBV5-1 to TRBJ1-2, with a possible D match to TRBD1 (6 bases). Trimming left V 0 bases short and J 4 bases short, with 13 bases between. The CDR3 spans 15 residues. CDR1 is SGHRS, CDR2 YFSETQ, per germline.

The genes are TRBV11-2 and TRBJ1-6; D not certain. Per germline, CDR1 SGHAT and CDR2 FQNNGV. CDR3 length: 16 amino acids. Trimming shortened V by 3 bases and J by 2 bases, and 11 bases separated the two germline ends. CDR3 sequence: CASSLVAGPYNSPLHF. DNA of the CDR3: TGTGCCAGCAGCTTGGTGGCGGGCCCCTATAATTCACCCCTCCACTTT.

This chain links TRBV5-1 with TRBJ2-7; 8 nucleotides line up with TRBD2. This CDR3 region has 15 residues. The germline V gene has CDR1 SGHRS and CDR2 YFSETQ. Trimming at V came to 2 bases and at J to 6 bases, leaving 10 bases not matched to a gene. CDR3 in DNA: TGCGCCAGCAGCTTAGCGGGAGCCGGATCAGGCGAGCAGTACTTC. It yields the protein CASSLAGAGSGEQYF.

CDR3: CASSPYPGTGNTEAFF. In DNA form, the CDR3 reads TGTGCCAGCAGTCCGTACCCCGGGACAGGGAACACTGAAGCTTTCTTT. This rearrangement joins TRBV27 to TRBJ1-1; 8 bases agree with TRBD1. The CDR3 is 16 residues long. V trimming: 5 bases; J trimming: 1 base; junction bases outside the gene matches: 9. Germline V gives CDR1 MNHEY, CDR2 SMNVEV (reference sequence).

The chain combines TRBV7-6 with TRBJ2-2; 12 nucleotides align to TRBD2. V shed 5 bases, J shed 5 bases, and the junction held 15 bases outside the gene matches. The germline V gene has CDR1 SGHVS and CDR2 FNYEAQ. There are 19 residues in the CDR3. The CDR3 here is CASSPQQTLAGGRTGELFF. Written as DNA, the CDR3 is TGTGCCAGCAGCCCCCAACAGACGCTAGCGGGGGGGCGGACCGGGGAGCTGTTTTTT.

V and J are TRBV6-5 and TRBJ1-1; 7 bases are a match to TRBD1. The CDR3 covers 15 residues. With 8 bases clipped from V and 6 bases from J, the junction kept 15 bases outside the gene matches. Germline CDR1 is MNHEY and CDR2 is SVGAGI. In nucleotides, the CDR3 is TGTGCCAGCGTCCTAATAGGACAGGTGTACGCTGAAGCTTTCTTT. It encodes CASVLIGQVYAEAFF.

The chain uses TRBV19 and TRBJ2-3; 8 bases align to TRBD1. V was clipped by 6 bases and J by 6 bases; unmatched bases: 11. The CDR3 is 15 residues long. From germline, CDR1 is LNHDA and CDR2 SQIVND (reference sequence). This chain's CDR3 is CASSQGDHRGDTQYF. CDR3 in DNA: TGTGCCAGTAGCCAAGGGGACCACAGGGGGGATACGCAGTATTTT. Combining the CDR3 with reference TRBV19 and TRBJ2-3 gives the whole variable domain DGGITQSPKYLFRKEGQNVTLSCEQNLNHDAMYWYRQDPGQGLRLIYYSQIVNDFQKGDIAEGYSVSREKKESFPLTVTSAQKNPTAFYLCASSQGDHRGDTQYFGPGTRLTVL.

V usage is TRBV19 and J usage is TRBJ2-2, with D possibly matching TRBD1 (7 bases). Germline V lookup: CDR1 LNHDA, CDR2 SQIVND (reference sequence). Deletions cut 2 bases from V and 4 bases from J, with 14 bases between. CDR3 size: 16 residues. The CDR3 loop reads CASSIWRGLVTGELFF. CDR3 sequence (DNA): TGTGCCAGTAGTATATGGAGGGGGCTGGTCACCGGGGAGCTGTTTTTT.

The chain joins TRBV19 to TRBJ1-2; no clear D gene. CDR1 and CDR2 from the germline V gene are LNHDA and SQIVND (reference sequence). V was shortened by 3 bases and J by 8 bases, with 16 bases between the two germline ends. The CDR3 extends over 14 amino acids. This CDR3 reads CASSIRRALYGYTF. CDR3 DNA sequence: TGTGCCAGTAGTATTAGACGGGCCTTATACGGCTACACCTTC.

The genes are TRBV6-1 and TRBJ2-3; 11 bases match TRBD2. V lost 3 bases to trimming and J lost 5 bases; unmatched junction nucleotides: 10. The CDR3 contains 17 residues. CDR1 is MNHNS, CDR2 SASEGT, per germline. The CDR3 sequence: CASSDHISGGAGDTQYF. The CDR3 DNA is TGTGCCAGCAGTGACCACATTAGCGGGGGGGCCGGAGATACGCAGTATTTT.

In DNA, the CDR3 is TGTGCCAGTAGTATAGGCAGGGTCACTGAAGCTTTCTTT. Translated, it gives CASSIGRVTEAFF. The rearrangement joins TRBV19 to TRBJ1-1; D might be TRBD1 (5 bases). Between the trimmed V and J ends, which lost 1 base and 4 bases, there was a span of 7 bases. The germline gives CDR1 LNHDA, CDR2 SQIVND (reference sequence). The CDR3 length is 13 residues.

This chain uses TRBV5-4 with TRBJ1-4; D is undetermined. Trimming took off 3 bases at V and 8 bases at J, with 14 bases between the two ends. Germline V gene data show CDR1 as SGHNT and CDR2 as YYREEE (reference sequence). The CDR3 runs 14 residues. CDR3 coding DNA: TGTGCCAGCAGCTCTCCTAGGTCTAGGGAAAAACTGTTTTTT. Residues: CASSSPRSREKLFF. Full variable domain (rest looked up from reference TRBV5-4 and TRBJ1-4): ETGVTQSPTHLIKTRGQQVTLRCSSQSGHNTVSWYQQALGQGPQFIFQYYREEENGRGNFPPRFSGLQFPNYSSELNVNALELDDSALYLCASSSPRSREKLFFGSGTQLSVL.

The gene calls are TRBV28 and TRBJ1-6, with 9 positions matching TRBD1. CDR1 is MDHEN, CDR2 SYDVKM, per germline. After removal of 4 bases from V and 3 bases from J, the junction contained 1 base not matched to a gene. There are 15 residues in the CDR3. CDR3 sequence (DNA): TGTGCCAGCAGTTGGGGACAGGGCTATAATTCACCCCTCCACTTT. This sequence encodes CASSWGQGYNSPLHF.

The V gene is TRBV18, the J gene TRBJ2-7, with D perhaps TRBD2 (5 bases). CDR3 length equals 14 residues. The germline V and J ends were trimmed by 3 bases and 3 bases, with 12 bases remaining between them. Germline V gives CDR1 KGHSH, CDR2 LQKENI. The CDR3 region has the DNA TGTGCCAGCTCACCCGAGCGGACGAGCTACGAGCAGTACTTC. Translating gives CASSPERTSYEQYF. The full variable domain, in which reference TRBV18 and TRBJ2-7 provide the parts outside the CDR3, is NAGVMQNPRHLVRRRGQEARLRCSPMKGHSHVYWYRQLPEEGLKFMVYLQKENIIDESGMPKERFSAEFPKEGPSILRIQQVVRGDSAAYFCASSPERTSYEQYFGPGTRLTVT.